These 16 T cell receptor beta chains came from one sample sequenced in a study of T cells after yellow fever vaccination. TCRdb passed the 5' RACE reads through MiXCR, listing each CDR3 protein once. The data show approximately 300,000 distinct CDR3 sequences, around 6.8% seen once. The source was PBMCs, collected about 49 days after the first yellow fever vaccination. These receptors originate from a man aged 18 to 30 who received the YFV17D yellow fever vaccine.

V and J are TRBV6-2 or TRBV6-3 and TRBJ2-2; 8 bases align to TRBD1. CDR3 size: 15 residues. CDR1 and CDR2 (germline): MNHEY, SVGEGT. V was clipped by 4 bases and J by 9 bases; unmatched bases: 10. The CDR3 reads CASSSRWTGTWELFF. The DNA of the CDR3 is TGTGCCAGCAGTTCCCGCTGGACAGGGACGTGGGAGCTGTTTTTT.

CDR3 coding DNA: TGTGCCAGCAGCCACTCCTATCGACAGAGCACAGATACGCAGTATTTT. It codes for CASSHSYRQSTDTQYF. The V gene is TRBV28, the J gene TRBJ2-3; tentative D call: TRBD1 (5 bases). In germline, CDR1 is MDHEN, CDR2 SYDVKM. With 6 bases removed from V and 0 bases from J, the gap between germline ends came to 16 bases. The CDR3 is 16 amino acids.

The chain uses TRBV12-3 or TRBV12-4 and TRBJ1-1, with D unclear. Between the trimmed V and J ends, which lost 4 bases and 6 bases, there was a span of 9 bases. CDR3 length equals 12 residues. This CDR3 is CASSYRFSEAFF. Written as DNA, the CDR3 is TGTGCCAGCAGTTATCGGTTTTCTGAAGCTTTCTTT.

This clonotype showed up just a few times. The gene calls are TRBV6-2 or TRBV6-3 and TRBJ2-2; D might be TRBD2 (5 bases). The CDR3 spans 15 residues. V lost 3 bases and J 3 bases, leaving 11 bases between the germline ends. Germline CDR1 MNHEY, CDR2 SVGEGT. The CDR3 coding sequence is TGTGCCAGCAGTTATATAGCAGCGGACACCGGGGAGCTGTTTTTT. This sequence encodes CASSYIAADTGELFF.

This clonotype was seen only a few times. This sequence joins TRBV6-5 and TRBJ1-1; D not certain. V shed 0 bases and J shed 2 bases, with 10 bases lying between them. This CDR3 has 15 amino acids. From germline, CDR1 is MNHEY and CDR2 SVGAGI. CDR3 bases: TGTGCCAGCAGTTACTCCGAACGGGTAAACACTGAAGCTTTCTTT. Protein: CASSYSERVNTEAFF.

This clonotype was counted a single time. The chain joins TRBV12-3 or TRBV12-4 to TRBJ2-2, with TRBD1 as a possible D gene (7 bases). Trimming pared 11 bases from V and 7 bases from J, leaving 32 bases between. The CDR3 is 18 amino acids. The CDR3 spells CAFCLAYPSQGGFGELFF. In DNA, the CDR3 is TGTGCCTTCTGTTTAGCCTACCCCTCCCAGGGGGGCTTCGGGGAGCTGTTTTTT.

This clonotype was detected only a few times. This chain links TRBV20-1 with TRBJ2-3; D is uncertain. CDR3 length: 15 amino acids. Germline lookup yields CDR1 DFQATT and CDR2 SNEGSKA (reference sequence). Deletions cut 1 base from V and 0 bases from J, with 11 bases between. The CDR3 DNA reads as TGCAGTGCTAGAGTTTCGGCCACAAGCACAGATACGCAGTATTTT. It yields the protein CSARVSATSTDTQYF.

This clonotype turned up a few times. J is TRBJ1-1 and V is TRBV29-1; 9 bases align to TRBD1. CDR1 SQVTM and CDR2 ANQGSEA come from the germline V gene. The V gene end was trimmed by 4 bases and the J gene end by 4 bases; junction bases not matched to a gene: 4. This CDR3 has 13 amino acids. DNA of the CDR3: TGCAGCGTTGTGGGACAGGGTATCACTGAAGCTTTCTTT. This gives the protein CSVVGQGITEAFF. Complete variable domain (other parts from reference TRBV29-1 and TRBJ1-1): SAVISQKPSRDICQRGTSLTIQCQVDSQVTMMFWYRQQPGQSLTLIATANQGSEATYESGFVIDKFPISRPNLTFSTLTVSNMSPEDSSIYLCSVVGQGITEAFFGQGTRLTVV.

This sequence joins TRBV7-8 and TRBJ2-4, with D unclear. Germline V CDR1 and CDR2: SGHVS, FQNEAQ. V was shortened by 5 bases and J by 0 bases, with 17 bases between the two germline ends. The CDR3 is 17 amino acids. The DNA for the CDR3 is TGTGCCAGCAGCCCTGGCGCCGCAACCCTAGCCAAAAACATTCAGTACTTC. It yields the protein CASSPGAATLAKNIQYF.

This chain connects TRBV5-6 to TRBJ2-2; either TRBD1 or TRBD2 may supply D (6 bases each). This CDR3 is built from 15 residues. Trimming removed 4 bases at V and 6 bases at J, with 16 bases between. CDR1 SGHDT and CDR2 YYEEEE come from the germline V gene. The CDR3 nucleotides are TGTGCCAGCAGCCGGAGGGGGGCGGAGCCCGGGGAGCTGTTTTTT. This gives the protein CASSRRGAEPGELFF.

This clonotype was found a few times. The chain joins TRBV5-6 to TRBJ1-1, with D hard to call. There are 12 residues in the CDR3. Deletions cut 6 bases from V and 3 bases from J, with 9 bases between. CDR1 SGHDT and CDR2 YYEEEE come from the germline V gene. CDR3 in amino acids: CASTYVDTEAFF. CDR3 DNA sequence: TGTGCCAGCACCTACGTGGACACTGAAGCTTTCTTT.

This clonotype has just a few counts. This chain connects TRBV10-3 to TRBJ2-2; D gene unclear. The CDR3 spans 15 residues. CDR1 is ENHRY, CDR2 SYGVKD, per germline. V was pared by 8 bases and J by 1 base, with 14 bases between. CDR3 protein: CAIPLGIENTGELFF. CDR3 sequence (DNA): TGTGCCATCCCCCTTGGGATCGAGAACACCGGGGAGCTGTTTTTT.

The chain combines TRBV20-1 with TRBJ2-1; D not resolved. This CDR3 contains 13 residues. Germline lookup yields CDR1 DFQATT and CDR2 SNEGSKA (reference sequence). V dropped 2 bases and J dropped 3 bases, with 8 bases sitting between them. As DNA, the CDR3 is TGCAGTGCTAGACTTATTCTCTACAATGAGCAGTTCTTC. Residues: CSARLILYNEQFF.

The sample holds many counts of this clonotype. CDR3 residues: CSANSGTNEQYF. CDR3 bases: TGCAGCGCTAACTCAGGTACCAACGAGCAGTACTTC. The V gene is TRBV29-1, the J gene TRBJ2-7, with unresolved D. The CDR3 is made up of 12 amino acids. CDR1 and CDR2 from the germline V gene are SQVTM and ANQGSEA. Deletions cut 7 bases from V and 5 bases from J, with 15 bases between.

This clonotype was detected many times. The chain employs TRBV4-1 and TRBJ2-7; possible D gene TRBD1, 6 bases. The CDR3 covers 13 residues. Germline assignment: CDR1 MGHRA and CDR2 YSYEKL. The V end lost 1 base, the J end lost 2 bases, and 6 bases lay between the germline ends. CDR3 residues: CASSQGQAYEQYF. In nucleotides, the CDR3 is TGCGCCAGCAGCCAAGGACAGGCCTACGAGCAGTACTTC.

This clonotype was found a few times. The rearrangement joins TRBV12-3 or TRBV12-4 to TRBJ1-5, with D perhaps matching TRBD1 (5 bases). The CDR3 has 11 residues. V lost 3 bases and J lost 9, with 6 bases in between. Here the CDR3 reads CASSLGGPQHF. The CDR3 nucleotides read TGTGCCAGCAGTTTGGGGGGGCCCCAGCATTTT.